A selection of T cell receptor beta chains follows, all from one sample in a study of T cells in localized non-small cell lung cancer. The data were produced by immunoSEQ multiplex PCR, yet TCRdb's version contains in-frame clones alone and is incomplete. Among about 24,000 clones, approximately 88% were seen once, and the ten largest hold around a tenth. The sample here was peripheral blood mononuclear cells, taken before any cancer treatment. Receptors were obtained from a woman aged 40-70 years with stage III lung adenocarcinoma. The CDR3 runs from the conserved cysteine through the conserved F or W. Each record gives: D gene, V gene, J gene, clone size, CDR3 DNA, CDR3 protein. A D gene is named only where the DNA matches it firmly. Some rows have no size entry. The others give once, few or many, or a class for an expanded clone.

TRBD1	TRBV6-1	TRBJ2-7	.	TGTGCCAGCAGTGAAGGCAGGGGGATCTACGAGCAGTACTTC	CASSEGRGIYEQYF
.	TRBV19	TRBJ1-1	.	TGTGCCAGTAACCGAGACAGGTTAGGGAACACTGAAGCTTTCTTT	CASNRDRLGNTEAFF
.	TRBV9	TRBJ2-4	.	TGTGCCAGCAGCGATATAGGACTAGCCAAAAACATTCAGTACTTC	CASSDIGLAKNIQYF
.	TRBV4-1	TRBJ2-3	.	TGCGCCAGCAGCCAAGATATGAACAGAGATACGCAGTATTTT	CASSQDMNRDTQYF
TRBD1	TRBV4-3	TRBJ1-4	.	TGCGCCAGCAGCCTCGAACCGGGACAGGGGGGAGAAAAACTGTTTTTT	CASSLEPGQGGEKLFF
.	TRBV7-6	TRBJ2-7	.	TGTGCCAGCAGCTTAGCGGACGGCAGGGGCGACGAGCAGTACTTC	CASSLADGRGDEQYF
.	TRBV2	TRBJ2-2	.	TGTGCCAGCAGTGAGGAGGGGGGAACGAACACCGGGGAGCTGTTTTTT	CASSEEGGTNTGELFF
.	TRBV7-9	TRBJ1-2	.	TGTGCCAGCAGCCTGGGGGCAGGGTATGGCTACACCTTC	CASSLGAGYGYTF
.	TRBV7-9	TRBJ2-2	.	TGTGCCAGCAGCCCCAACACCGGGGAGCTGTTTTTT	CASSPNTGELFF
.	TRBV7-9	TRBJ1-2	.	TGTGCCAGCAGCTCCGGAGGGTGGGACTATGGCTACACCTTC	CASSSGGWDYGYTF
TRBD2	TRBV27	TRBJ2-3	.	TGTGCCAGCAGTCCCAAGGGACTAGCGGGGGATAATACGCAGTATTTT	CASSPKGLAGDNTQYF
TRBD1	TRBV27	TRBJ1-5	.	TGTGCCAGCAGTTTCGCCCGACAGGGAATGGGTCAGCCCCAGCATTTT	CASSFARQGMGQPQHF
TRBD2	TRBV9	TRBJ2-1	.	TGTGCCAGCAGCGTAGGGGGGAGGGATTTCGAGCAGTTCTTC	CASSVGGRDFEQFF
.	TRBV5-6	TRBJ2-7	.	TGTGCCAGCAGCATAGGGACATCCTACGAGCAGTACTTC	CASSIGTSYEQYF
.	TRBV30	TRBJ2-5	few	TGTGCCTGGGGGGGGAGACAGAGTATACAAGAGACCCAGTACTTC	CAWGGRQSIQETQYF
.	TRBV11-2	TRBJ2-3	.	TGTGCCAGCAGCCCCCGCCTGGGTACGCAGTATTTT	CASSPRLGTQYF
.	TRBV1	TRBJ2-1	.	TGCACCAGCAGCCAAGGGCTAGCGGGAGTATATGAGCAGTTCTTC	CTSSQGLAGVYEQFF
TRBD1	TRBV6-5	TRBJ1-2	few	TGTGCCAGCAAGGACAGGGGGAACCTCTATGGCTACACCTTC	CASKDRGNLYGYTF
TRBD1	TRBV5-1	TRBJ2-5	.	TGCGCCAGCAGCCCGACGGACAGGGCCAGTTGGGAGACCCAGTACTTC	CASSPTDRASWETQYF
.	TRBV5-5	TRBJ2-1	.	TGTGCCAGCAGCTTCTCCTCTGGGGTTAATGAGCAGTTCTTC	CASSFSSGVNEQFF
.	TRBV6-4	TRBJ2-1	.	TGTGCCAGCAGCCCCACAAGCTACAATGAGCAGTTCTTC	CASSPTSYNEQFF
TRBD2	TRBV7-6	TRBJ2-3	.	TGTGCCAGCAGCTTAGGGAGCGGGACGGGCACAGATACGCAGTATTTT	CASSLGSGTGTDTQYF
.	TRBV4-2	TRBJ2-1	.	TGTGCCAGCAGCCAAGATCGAGGCTACAATGAGCAGTTCTTC	CASSQDRGYNEQFF
TRBD1	TRBV7-9	TRBJ1-1	.	TGTGCCAGCAGCACCGCAGGGGGAGGAAACACTGAAGCTTTCTTT	CASSTAGGGNTEAFF
.	TRBV20-1	TRBJ2-5	.	TGCAGTGCTAGAGATAGGGAGACCCAGTACTTC	CSARDRETQYF
.	TRBV6-5	TRBJ1-1	.	TGTGCCAGCAGTTTGGGAGACACTGAAGCTTTCTTT	CASSLGDTEAFF
.	TRBV4-1	TRBJ2-5	medium-sized	TGCGCCAGCAGCCAAGATGGATCGGGGGCGGACCAAGAGACCCAGTACTTC	CASSQDGSGADQETQYF
TRBD2	TRBV6-6	TRBJ2-2	.	TGTGCCAGCATCCCCCCGGGAGGGAAGAACACCGGGGAGCTGTTTTTT	CASIPPGGKNTGELFF
.	TRBV4-1	TRBJ2-2	.	TGCGCCAGCAAGCCAGCCTCGAACACCGGGGAGCTGTTTTTT	CASKPASNTGELFF
.	TRBV18	TRBJ2-1	.	TGTGCCAGCTCACCATGGGGGAGGTCACAGGGCAATGAGCAGTTCTTC	CASSPWGRSQGNEQFF
TRBD1	TRBV5-4	TRBJ1-2	once	TGTGCCAGCAGCCTAGAACAGGGGGCACTTGTAAGTGGCTACACCTTC	CASSLEQGALVSGYTF
TRBD2	TRBV5-1	TRBJ2-7	.	TGCGCCAGCAGCTTTGGGGGGGGCGAGCAGTACTTC	CASSFGGGEQYF
.	TRBV28	TRBJ1-5	.	TGTGCCAGCAGGGGCAGCAATCAGCCCCAGCATTTT	CASRGSNQPQHF
TRBD2	TRBV5-8	TRBJ2-1	.	TGTGCCAGCAGCTTGGGGACTAGCGGGACTCGCTCCTACAATGAGCAGTTCTTC	CASSLGTSGTRSYNEQFF
TRBD2	TRBV7-9	TRBJ2-3	.	TGTGCCAGCAGCTTAAGGCTAGCGGGGTCAGATACGCAGTATTTT	CASSLRLAGSDTQYF
TRBD1	TRBV29-1	TRBJ2-4	.	TGCAGCGCGGTGGGTCTTCAGGGACAGGGAAACATTCAGTACTTC	CSAVGLQGQGNIQYF
.	TRBV5-4	TRBJ2-2	.	TGTGCCAGCAGCTTGGTGGGGAGGAGCGCCGGGGAGCTGTTTTTT	CASSLVGRSAGELFF
.	TRBV7-9	TRBJ1-2	.	TGTGCCAGCAGCTTATCCGGGACGGCGAGGGGCTACACCTTC	CASSLSGTARGYTF
.	TRBV13	TRBJ2-1	.	TGTGCCAGCAGCTTTGGGGGGAATGAGCAGTTCTTC	CASSFGGNEQFF
.	TRBV4-3	TRBJ1-4	.	TGCGCCAGCAGCCAGGGCAAGGGGTATAATGAAAAACTGTTTTTT	CASSQGKGYNEKLFF
.	TRBV30	TRBJ2-3	.	TGTGCCTGGAGTGTAGGGCACCGTGGGGCAGATACGCAGTATTTT	CAWSVGHRGADTQYF
TRBD1	TRBV9	TRBJ2-5	.	TGTGCCAGCAGCGTATTTGTATGGAGAAGAGGGACAGGTGGGGAGACCCAGTACTTC	CASSVFVWRRGTGGETQYF
.	TRBV2	TRBJ2-7	.	TGTGCCAGCAGTGATAGTGCCAGGGGGGCCCACGAGCAGTACTTC	CASSDSARGAHEQYF
TRBD1	TRBV7-8	TRBJ2-5	.	TGTGCCAGCAGCTGGACAGGGGGGGAGGAGACCCAGTACTTC	CASSWTGGEETQYF
TRBD2	TRBV7-9	TRBJ2-1	.	TGTGCCAGCAGCTTACGCCCCCTAGCGGGAGGAATGAATGAGCAGTTCTTC	CASSLRPLAGGMNEQFF
TRBD1	TRBV9	TRBJ2-3	.	TGTGCCAGCAGCGTGACAGGGGGCGAGGGAGATACGCAGTATTTT	CASSVTGGEGDTQYF
TRBD2	TRBV18	TRBJ2-5	.	TGTGCCAGCTCACAGCTAGCGGGAGAAGAGACCCAGTACTTC	CASSQLAGEETQYF